Below, 27 T cell receptor beta chains from the same sample are listed, as sequenced in a study of identical twins. TCRdb itself ran the 5' RACE reads through MiXCR, one entry per CDR3 protein. Of roughly 250,000 distinct CDR3 sequences listed, around 15% are singletons. Sequencing was carried out using memory (CD45RO+) T cells sorted from blood. These receptors were collected from a woman between 18 and 29 years old in good health.

This clonotype occurred a few times. The V and J genes are TRBV7-9 and TRBJ2-7; TRBD2 might be the D (6 bases). Trimming shortened V by 7 bases and J by 6 bases, and 19 bases separated the two germline ends. The CDR3 is 14 residues long. Germline lookup yields CDR1 SEHNR and CDR2 FQNEAQ (reference sequence). The CDR3 DNA sequence: TGTGCCAGCATTTCCACTGGGCTAGCGAGCGAGCAGTACTTC. This gives the protein CASISTGLASEQYF. Full variable domain (rest looked up from reference TRBV7-9 and TRBJ2-7): DTGVSQNPRHKITKRGQNVTFRCDPISEHNRLYWYRQTLGQGPEFLTYFQNEAQLEKSRLLSDRFSAERPKGSFSTLEIQRTEQGDSAMYLCASISTGLASEQYFGPGTRLTVT.

This clonotype was picked up a small number of times. The V call is TRBV5-6, the J call TRBJ2-3, with D possibly being TRBD2 (5 bases). V was cut by 2 bases and J by 2 bases, with 12 bases left in between. The V gene's germline CDR1 is SGHDT and CDR2 YYEEEE. This CDR3 comprises 15 residues. CDR3: CASSFLTRDTDTQYF. The CDR3 nucleotides read TGTGCCAGCAGCTTTCTAACCCGGGACACAGATACGCAGTATTTT. Supplemented by reference TRBV5-6 and TRBJ2-3, the full variable domain reads DAGVTQSPTHLIKTRGQQVTLRCSPKSGHDTVSWYQQALGQGPQFIFQYYEEEERQRGNFPDRFSGHQFPNYSSELNVNALLLGDSALYLCASSFLTRDTDTQYFGPGTRLTVL.

In its sample, this clonotype was seen many times. The genes are TRBV28 and TRBJ2-7; D is uncertain. The CDR3 length is 12 residues. Per germline, CDR1 MDHEN and CDR2 SYDVKM. Trimming removed 4 bases from V and 3 bases from J, with 7 bases in between. CDR3 in DNA: TGTGCCAGCAGTTCGGCAGTCTACGAGCAGTACTTC. This translates into CASSSAVYEQYF.

This clonotype was picked up a small number of times. The chain carries TRBV6-1 and TRBJ2-2; D call uncertain. The CDR3 covers 15 residues. In germline, CDR1 is MNHNS, CDR2 SASEGT. V was cut by 5 bases and J by 1 base, with 11 bases left in between. The DNA for the CDR3 is TGTGCCAGCAGTCGCGGAGTGGGGAACACCGGGGAGCTGTTTTTT. Its protein product is CASSRGVGNTGELFF.

The chain is built from TRBV9 and TRBJ2-5, with D perhaps matching TRBD2 (6 bases). CDR3 length: 14 residues. V lost 0 bases, J lost 4 bases, and 10 bases lay in between. Per the germline V gene, CDR1 is SGDLS and CDR2 is YYNGEE. CDR3 DNA sequence: TGTGCCAGCAGCGTAGCGGGAGACGCAGAGACCCAGTACTTC. This encodes CASSVAGDAETQYF.

V gene TRBV12-3 or TRBV12-4 combines with J gene TRBJ2-7; weak D call: TRBD2 (5 bases). V lost 7 bases, J lost 9 bases, and 16 bases lay in between. The CDR3 loop spans 12 amino acids. The CDR3 is CASIRGWNGQYF. Written as DNA, the CDR3 is TGTGCCAGCATCAGAGGGTGGAATGGGCAGTACTTC.

This clonotype has more than one count but fewer than ten. The chain is built from TRBV20-1 and TRBJ2-5; no clear D gene. Trimming stripped 0 bases from V and 1 base from J, with 9 bases between. This CDR3 is 14 amino acids long. Germline CDR1 and CDR2: DFQATT and SNEGSKA (reference sequence). Written as DNA, the CDR3 is TGCAGTGCTAGAGAATCTAGTCCCCAAGAGACCCAGTACTTC. Translating it yields CSARESSPQETQYF.

The V call is TRBV20-1, the J call TRBJ2-7; 7 nucleotides agree with TRBD2. This CDR3 comprises 11 residues. The V segment lost 5 bases and the J segment 3 bases; nucleotides outside the gene matches: 1. Germline CDR1 is DFQATT and CDR2 is SNEGSKA (reference sequence). The CDR3, as DNA: TGCAGTGCTCGGACTAGCTACGAGCAGTACTTC. Its translation: CSARTSYEQYF.

The genes are TRBV20-1 and TRBJ1-4; D possibly corresponds to TRBD1 (6 bases). The CDR3 is made up of 15 amino acids. V was trimmed by 5 bases and J by 6 bases, leaving 19 bases between them. CDR1 and CDR2 from the germline V gene are DFQATT and SNEGSKA (reference sequence). CDR3 sequence reads: CSAPKGGRRDEKLFF. As DNA, the CDR3 is TGCAGTGCTCCCAAGGGGGGGCGGAGGGATGAAAAACTGTTTTTT.

J is TRBJ2-4 and V is TRBV20-1, with a tentative D call TRBD2 (5 bases). The germline CDR1 and CDR2 sequences are DFQATT and SNEGSKA (reference sequence). Trimming stripped 3 bases from V and 6 bases from J, with 12 bases between. The CDR3 covers 13 residues. Here the CDR3 DNA reads TGCAGTGCTAGGGACGGGAAGGGAAACATTCAGTACTTC. Translation gives CSARDGKGNIQYF.

This clonotype was detected ten times or more. The chain combines TRBV12-3 or TRBV12-4 with TRBJ1-5; 7 bases are shared with TRBD1. The junction had 6 bases not matched to a gene; V was cut back by 6 bases and J by 7 bases. The CDR3 loop spans 13 amino acids. The CDR3 loop reads CASSPGQAQPQHF. The CDR3 DNA is TGTGCCAGCAGCCCAGGACAGGCCCAGCCCCAGCATTTT.

This clonotype counts as medium-sized (0.01 to 0.1%). The V and J genes are TRBV7-9 and TRBJ2-2; D could derive from TRBD1 or TRBD2 (6 bases each). The CDR3 contains 16 residues. Germline CDR1 SEHNR, CDR2 FQNEAQ (reference sequence). The V end lost 8 bases, the J end lost 0 bases, and 16 bases lay between the germline ends. In nucleotides, the CDR3 is TGTGCCAGCGGGGTGGGGGGCCCCGCGAACACCGGGGAGCTGTTTTTT. Protein: CASGVGGPANTGELFF.

The V gene is TRBV5-6, the J gene TRBJ1-2; D not certain. The CDR3 sequence is 13 residues long. Germline CDR1 is SGHDT and CDR2 is YYEEEE. V was shortened by 5 bases and J by 2 bases, with 10 bases between the two germline ends. CDR3: CASSASGNYGYTF. Written as DNA, the CDR3 is TGTGCCAGCAGTGCCTCTGGGAACTATGGCTACACCTTC.

The chain uses TRBV3-1 and TRBJ2-2; 7 bases are shared with TRBD2. This CDR3 is built from 13 residues. Germline V gene lookup returns CDR1 LGHDT and CDR2 YNNKEL (reference sequence). The V and J ends lost 4 bases and 7 bases, in that order; junction bases with no gene match: 3. CDR3 region: CASSPPSGGELFF. In nucleotides, the CDR3 is TGTGCCAGCAGCCCCCCTAGCGGCGGGGAGCTGTTTTTT. Using reference TRBV3-1 and TRBJ2-2 for the parts outside the CDR3, the full variable domain is DTAVSQTPKYLVTQMGNDKSIKCEQNLGHDTMYWYKQDSKKFLKIMFSYNNKELIINETVPNRFSPKSPDKAHLNLHINSLELGDSAVYFCASSPPSGGELFFGEGSRLTVL.

The chain is built from TRBV5-1 and TRBJ2-1, with 10 bases lining up with TRBD2. Germline CDR1 reads SGHRS; CDR2 reads YFSETQ. CDR3 length: 14 amino acids. The ends lost 0 bases at V and 9 bases at J; junction bases unmatched: 3. The CDR3 DNA is TGCGCCAGCAGCTTGGTACTAGCGGGATTTGAGCAGTTCTTC. It is translated as CASSLVLAGFEQFF.

This clonotype was seen more than once but under ten times. The chain recombines TRBV20-1 with TRBJ2-5, with D possibly matching TRBD1 (6 bases). V lost 6 bases and J lost 5, with 25 bases in between. CDR3 length: 16 residues. CDR1 is DFQATT and CDR2 is SNEGSKA in the germline V gene (reference sequence). CDR3 residues: CSASPLVVGAGETQYF. DNA for the CDR3: TGCAGTGCGAGCCCCCTTGTAGTGGGGGCAGGGGAGACCCAGTACTTC.

There are a few counts of this clonotype. This chain joins TRBV9 and TRBJ1-2; D gene uncertain. V lost 4 bases, J lost 1 base, and 17 bases lay in between. The CDR3 sequence is 16 residues long. CDR1 is SGDLS, CDR2 YYNGEE, per germline. The CDR3 nucleotides read TGTGCCAGCAGCCCCGGACCGCTCCTGAATAACTATGGCTACACCTTC. Its protein product is CASSPGPLLNNYGYTF.

The table lists this clonotype with a few counts. The V and J genes are TRBV3-1 and TRBJ2-3, with D possibly TRBD2 on 6 matching bases. The CDR3 runs to 14 residues. Between the trimmed V and J ends, which lost 0 bases and 3 bases, there was a span of 7 bases. Germline CDR1 reads LGHDT; CDR2 reads YNNKEL (reference sequence). The CDR3, as DNA: TGTGCCAGCAGCCAAGAGGCGGGAACAGATACGCAGTATTTT. Its translation: CASSQEAGTDTQYF.

A few counts support this clonotype. This sequence joins TRBV20-1 and TRBJ1-2; 8 nucleotides agree with TRBD1. The CDR3 contains 13 residues. With 1 base clipped from V and 2 bases from J, the junction kept 0 bases outside the gene matches. Germline V gene sequence: CDR1 DFQATT, CDR2 SNEGSKA (reference sequence). Here the CDR3 DNA reads TGCAGTGCTAGAGGGACAGGGAACTATGGCTACACCTTC. Translated, it gives CSARGTGNYGYTF.

The chain recombines TRBV9 with TRBJ2-5; D is undetermined. The CDR3 spans 13 residues. Trimming cost V 4 bases and J 5 bases, with 12 bases left between them. CDR1 is SGDLS, CDR2 YYNGEE, per germline. This CDR3 is CASSRLESETQYF. In nucleotides, the CDR3 is TGTGCCAGCAGCCGCCTTGAGAGTGAGACCCAGTACTTC.

Only a few counts were recorded for this clonotype. The chain combines TRBV19 with TRBJ2-7; no firm D call. CDR3 length: 13 residues. V dropped 6 bases and J dropped 2 bases, with 11 bases sitting between them. CDR1 and CDR2 from the germline V gene are LNHDA and SQIVND (reference sequence). This chain's CDR3 is CASRALTTYEQYF. In nucleotides, the CDR3 is TGTGCCAGTAGAGCCCTCACCACCTACGAGCAGTACTTC.

This clonotype was picked up a small number of times. The chain carries TRBV6-5 and TRBJ2-7; D call uncertain. The CDR3 runs 12 residues. Trimming took 7 bases from V and 6 from J, leaving 13 bases between them. Germline V gene sequence: CDR1 MNHEY, CDR2 SVGAGI. CDR3 amino acids: CASKTGHTEQYF. The CDR3 DNA reads TGTGCCAGCAAGACCGGCCACACCGAGCAGTACTTC.

V is TRBV9 and J is TRBJ2-1; maybe TRBD2 (6 bases). The length of the CDR3 is 15 residues. V was cut by 7 bases and J by 7 bases, with 21 bases left in between. The germline V gene encodes CDR1 SGDLS and CDR2 YYNGEE. CDR3 region: CASSYTGALRNEQFF. CDR3 in DNA: TGTGCCAGCTCCTATACGGGAGCGCTTCGGAATGAGCAGTTCTTC.

This clonotype has ten or more counts. The chain links TRBV10-3 to TRBJ2-3, with TRBD2 as a possible D gene (6 bases). The V gene's germline CDR1 is ENHRY and CDR2 SYGVKD. V gave up 7 bases and J gave up 6 bases, with 20 bases separating them. There are 15 residues in the CDR3. This CDR3 reads CAITGGAASSDTQYF. For the CDR3, the DNA is TGTGCCATCACCGGGGGAGCAGCTTCATCGGATACGCAGTATTTT.

Many counts were recorded for this clonotype. CDR3 coding DNA: TGCAGTGCTAGAGATTCTAGCGGGAGGGTTAATGAGCAGTTCTTC. Protein sequence: CSARDSSGRVNEQFF. This sequence joins TRBV20-1 and TRBJ2-1; TRBD2 matches 12 bases. V shed 0 bases and J 7 bases; nucleotides not matched to a gene: 4. The CDR3 spans 15 residues. CDR1 is DFQATT and CDR2 is SNEGSKA in the germline V gene (reference sequence).

V and J are TRBV5-1 and TRBJ2-1; D may match TRBD1 or TRBD2 (6 bases each). The germline gives CDR1 SGHRS, CDR2 YFSETQ. The CDR3 consists of 17 residues. Between the trimmed V and J ends, which lost 2 bases and 4 bases, there was a span of 19 bases. The CDR3 is CASSLPLGGSFYNEQFF. For the CDR3, the DNA is TGCGCCAGCAGCTTACCCTTAGGGGGGAGTTTTTACAATGAGCAGTTCTTC.

The chain has TRBV6-5 and TRBJ1-1, with D unresolved. V was cut by 3 bases and J by 1 base, with 15 bases left in between. Per germline, CDR1 MNHEY and CDR2 SVGAGI. CDR3 length: 16 amino acids. As DNA, the CDR3 is TGTGCCAGCAGTTATGATCTGAGGCGCAAGAACACTGAAGCTTTCTTT. It is translated as CASSYDLRRKNTEAFF.